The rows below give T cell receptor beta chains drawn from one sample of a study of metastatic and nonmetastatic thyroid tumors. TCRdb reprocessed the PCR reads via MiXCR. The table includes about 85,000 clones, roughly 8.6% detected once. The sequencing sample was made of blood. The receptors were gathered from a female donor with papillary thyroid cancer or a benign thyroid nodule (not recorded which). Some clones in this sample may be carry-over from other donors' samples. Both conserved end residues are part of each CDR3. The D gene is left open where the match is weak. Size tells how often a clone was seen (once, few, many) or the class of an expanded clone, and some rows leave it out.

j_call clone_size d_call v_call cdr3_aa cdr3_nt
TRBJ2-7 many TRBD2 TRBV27 CASSFGGGTYEQYF TGTGCCAGCAGTTTCGGCGGGGGTACCTACGAGCAGTACTTC
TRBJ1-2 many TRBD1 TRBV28 CASRRDRGVGYFGYTF TGTGCCAGCAGGCGGGACAGGGGGGTAGGATATTTTGGCTACACCTTC
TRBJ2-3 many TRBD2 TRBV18 CASSRGGAGADTQYF TGTGCCAGCTCGCGCGGGGGGGCCGGGGCAGATACGCAGTATTTT
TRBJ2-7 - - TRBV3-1 CASSQVPGSSYEQYF TGTGCCAGCAGCCAAGTCCCAGGAAGCTCCTACGAGCAGTACTTC
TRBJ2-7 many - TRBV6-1 CASNVLATEAYEQYF TGTGCCAGCAATGTATTGGCCACAGAAGCCTACGAGCAGTACTTC
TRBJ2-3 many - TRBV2 CASRGTDTQYF TGTGCCAGCAGGGGGACAGATACGCAGTATTTT
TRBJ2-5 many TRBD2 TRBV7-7 CASSLGSGGETQYF TGTGCCAGCAGCTTGGGTAGCGGGGGTGAGACCCAGTACTTC
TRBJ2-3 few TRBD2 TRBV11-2 CASSLVGWGGSTDTQYF TGTGCCAGCAGCTTAGTCGGCTGGGGGGGGAGCACAGATACGCAGTATTTT
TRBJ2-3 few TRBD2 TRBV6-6 CASSDSSGAPDTQYF TGTGCCAGCAGTGACTCGAGCGGGGCTCCAGATACGCAGTATTTT
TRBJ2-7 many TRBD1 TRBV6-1 CASRPARDRVYEQYF TGTGCCAGCAGACCCGCCCGGGACAGGGTCTACGAGCAGTACTTC
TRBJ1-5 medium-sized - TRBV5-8 CASSLEAVRNQPQHF TGTGCCAGCAGCTTGGAGGCGGTCCGCAATCAGCCCCAGCATTTT
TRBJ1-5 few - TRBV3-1 CASSQDRDSNQPQHF TGTGCCAGCAGCCAAGATAGGGATTCGAATCAGCCCCAGCACTTT
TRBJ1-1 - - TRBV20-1 CSALGRGGTEAFF TGCAGTGCCCTCGGACGGGGGGGAACTGAAGCTTTCTTT
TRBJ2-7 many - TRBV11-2 CASSLVGLSYEQYF TGTGCCAGCAGCTTAGTGGGACTGAGCTACGAGCAGTACTTC
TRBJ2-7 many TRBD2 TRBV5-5 CASSGGLAGYEQYF TGTGCCAGCAGCGGGGGACTAGCCGGGTACGAGCAGTACTTC
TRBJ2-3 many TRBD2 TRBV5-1 CASSYSGGGSDTQYF TGCGCCAGCAGCTATAGCGGGGGGGGCTCAGATACGCAGTATTTT